This entry describes one T cell receptor (beta chain). Only in-frame clones appear in the TCRdb table, and some are missing; sequencing was by immunoSEQ multiplex PCR. The table has about 250,000 clones, more than 70% seen once; the top ten hold approximately 2.2%. The CDR3 is made up of 17 amino acids. V gave up 3 bases and J gave up 0 bases, with 15 bases separating them. Germline V gene sequence: CDR1 MGHRA, CDR2 YSYEKL. The source of the sample is a study of blood T cell repertoires in COVID-19. The sequenced sample was peripheral blood. This chain connects TRBV4-1 to TRBJ2-1, with D perhaps TRBD2 (5 bases). The receptor was isolated from a woman in her forties who had recovered from COVID-19. The DNA of the CDR3 is TGCGCCAGCAGCCACGGTCGGGCGGCGGGCTCCTACAATGAGCAGTTCTTC. It yields the protein CASSHGRAAGSYNEQFF.